This T cell receptor beta chain was recovered during a study of a mutant IDH1 vaccine in newly diagnosed glioma. Study details: Treatment recipients were approximately 62% male and around 40% female, and their mean age was around 37 years.

Data came from immunoSEQ multiplex PCR; TCRdb stores just in-frame clones and leaves some out. The sample lists fewer than 45,000 clones; roughly 80% were seen once. Study results and caveats: The vaccine induced immune responses, and these occurred in about 95% of patients.

Time point noted: baseline, week 1 (first vaccination visit). Treatment defined: pre-vaccination baseline after standard-of-care therapy. V shed 3 bases, J shed 9 bases, and the junction held 11 bases outside the gene matches. The germline gives CDR1 MNHEY, CDR2 SMNVEV (reference sequence). The CDR3 consists of 16 residues. In its sample, this clone was seen once. As yet, its antigen is unknown. The sequenced sample was PBMCs, obtained from a glioma patient treated with radiotherapy, temozolomide or both. The clonotype was recovered from a man in his forties with glioma. Some clones in this sample may be carry-over from other donors' samples. The chain combines TRBV27 with TRBJ1-6; 7 bases match TRBD1. The DNA for the CDR3 is TGTGCCAGCAGTTTCAGGGGGACACGGAGAGCTTCACCCCTCCACTTT. Protein sequence: CASSFRGTRRASPLHF.